A single sample is the source of the 16 T cell receptor beta chains below, sequenced in a study of OX40 agonist ivuxolimab in advanced cancers. Assay: immunoSEQ multiplex PCR; the TCRdb copy retains only in-frame clones and omits some. Among under 150,000 clones listed, roughly nine tenths were seen once. The starting material was CD4+ or CD8+ T cells sorted from blood, obtained in a trial of the OX40 agonist ivuxolimab. These receptors were taken from an adult with an advanced solid tumor such as melanoma, head and neck, liver or kidney cancer.

The chain uses TRBV7-2 and TRBJ2-7, with a possible D match to TRBD1 (5 bases). This CDR3 has 13 residues. Germline V gives CDR1 SGHTA, CDR2 FQGNSA. The ends were cut back, 1 base at V and 3 bases at J, with 7 bases in the middle. CDR3 amino acids: CASSLGQYYEQYF. The CDR3, as DNA: TGTGCCAGCAGCTTAGGACAGTACTACGAGCAGTACTTC.

The chain recombines TRBV7-9 with TRBJ2-5; D is perhaps TRBD2 (6 bases). The germline V gene has CDR1 SEHNR and CDR2 FQNEAQ (reference sequence). Trimming cost V 5 bases and J 3 bases, with 13 bases left between them. The CDR3 has 14 residues. This CDR3 is CASSPRDFKETQYF. The CDR3, as DNA: TGTGCCAGCAGCCCACGGGACTTTAAAGAGACCCAGTACTTC.

The chain employs TRBV7-2 and TRBJ2-3; perhaps TRBD1 as D (5 bases). V lost 4 bases, J lost 5 bases, and 13 bases lay in between. The CDR3 totals 14 residues. CDR1 is SGHTA, CDR2 FQGNSA, per germline. CDR3 protein: CASSYGPGQDTQYF. The DNA of the CDR3 is TGTGCCAGCAGCTACGGCCCCGGACAAGATACGCAGTATTTT.

The chain employs TRBV4-1 and TRBJ1-2; 10 nucleotides line up with TRBD1. The V gene's germline CDR1 is MGHRA and CDR2 YSYEKL. The CDR3 is 16 residues long. The V gene end was trimmed by 1 base and the J gene end by 4 bases; junction bases not matched to a gene: 6. CDR3 residues: CASSQGQGALGYGYTF. The CDR3 nucleotides read TGCGCCAGCAGCCAAGGACAGGGGGCGTTAGGCTATGGCTACACCTTC.

This rearrangement joins TRBV15 to TRBJ2-5; 7 bases map to TRBD1. The CDR3 loop spans 13 amino acids. V lost 5 bases and J lost 3; bases outside the gene matches: 3. Germline CDR1 LNHNV, CDR2 YYDKDF (reference sequence). The CDR3 DNA is TGTGCCACCAGCGGACAGGCTAAAGAGACCCAGTACTTC. It is translated as CATSGQAKETQYF.

The genes are TRBV6-5 and TRBJ1-6; D is ambiguous. Trimming stripped 6 bases from V and 7 bases from J, with 4 bases between. This CDR3 has 11 residues. CDR1 and CDR2 from the germline V gene are MNHEY and SVGAGI. The CDR3 DNA reads as TGTGCCAGCAGCCGAAATTCACCCCTCCACTTT. Amino acids: CASSRNSPLHF.

This clone was picked up one time. CDR3 nucleotides: TGTGCCAGCAGTAGACCAGGACAGTATAATTCACCCCTCCACTTT. Residues: CASSRPGQYNSPLHF. The rearrangement joins TRBV27 to TRBJ1-6; D might be TRBD1 (6 bases). CDR1 and CDR2 from the germline V gene are MNHEY and SMNVEV (reference sequence). V gave up 5 bases and J gave up 4 bases, with 12 bases separating them. This CDR3 region has 15 residues.

V is TRBV2 and J is TRBJ2-7; D is ambiguous. From germline, CDR1 is SNHLY and CDR2 FYNNEI. CDR3 length: 11 amino acids. The germline V and J ends were trimmed by 5 bases and 2 bases, with 4 bases remaining between them. The CDR3 DNA is TGTGCCAGCAGTCTGACCTACGAGCAGTACTTC. Its protein is CASSLTYEQYF.

The rearrangement uses TRBV2 and TRBJ1-1; a weak D match, TRBD1 (5 bases). Germline V lookup: CDR1 SNHLY, CDR2 FYNNEI. With 6 bases removed from V and 2 bases from J, the gap between germline ends came to 16 bases. The CDR3 is 15 amino acids. The CDR3 loop is CASRRETATNTEAFF. CDR3 coding DNA: TGTGCCAGCAGGCGGGAGACAGCTACAAACACTGAAGCTTTCTTT. The full variable domain, with the rest looked up from reference TRBV2 and TRBJ1-1, is EPEVTQTPSHQVTQMGQEVILRCVPISNHLYFYWYRQILGQKVEFLVSFYNNEISEKSEIFDDQFSVERPDGSNFTLKIRSTKLEDSAMYFCASRRETATNTEAFFGQGTRLTVV.

CDR3 loop: CASSQTGQGGNTEAFF. The CDR3 region has the DNA TGCGCCAGCAGCCAGACTGGACAGGGCGGGAACACTGAAGCTTTCTTT. This chain links TRBV4-3 with TRBJ1-1; 8 bases match TRBD1. V lost 3 bases to trimming and J lost 1 base; unmatched junction nucleotides: 7. Per germline, CDR1 LGHNA and CDR2 YSLEER. This CDR3 contains 16 residues.

This sequence joins TRBV7-2 and TRBJ1-2, with D perhaps matching TRBD1 (6 bases). Germline values: CDR1 SGHTA, CDR2 FQGNSA. V was cut by 4 bases and J by 8 bases, with 23 bases left in between. The CDR3 totals 16 residues. DNA for the CDR3: TGTGCCAGCAGCTCGGACACTTTAACAGGGATGGGAGGCTACACCTTC. Its translation is CASSSDTLTGMGGYTF.

V and J are TRBV4-3 and TRBJ2-1; D gene ambiguous. Germline V lookup: CDR1 LGHNA, CDR2 YSLEER. This CDR3 contains 14 residues. V dropped 0 bases and J dropped 10 bases, with 13 bases sitting between them. The CDR3 sequence is CASSQDTNPREQFF. The CDR3 region has the DNA TGCGCCAGCAGCCAAGATACGAACCCCCGAGAGCAGTTCTTC.

This clone was seen only a few times. The chain joins TRBV5-6 to TRBJ2-7, with D maybe TRBD1 (6 bases). In germline, CDR1 is SGHDT, CDR2 YYEEEE. Trimming removed 5 bases at V and 2 bases at J, with 11 bases between. CDR3 size: 13 residues. This chain's CDR3 is CASSRDTTYEQYF. For the CDR3, the DNA is TGTGCCAGCAGTCGGGACACTACCTACGAGCAGTACTTC.

This clone was seen only once. This chain uses TRBV5-1 with TRBJ2-3; TRBD1 matches at 9 bases. CDR1 is SGHRS, CDR2 YFSETQ, per germline. The CDR3 has 23 amino acids. Trimming removed 1 base from V and 1 base from J; junction bases left unmatched: 25. CDR3 in DNA: TGCGCCAGCAGCTTGTCCGACCAATGGTGGGGACCCCTTACAGGGGGCCGCACAGATACGCAGTATTTT. This gives the protein CASSLSDQWWGPLTGGRTDTQYF.

V and J are TRBV18 and TRBJ1-6; D might be TRBD1 (5 bases). The length of the CDR3 is 18 residues. The V gene lost 2 bases and the J gene lost 0 bases, with 14 bases spanning the gap. The V gene's germline CDR1 is KGHSH and CDR2 LQKENI. DNA of the CDR3: TGTGCCAGCTCACCATGGCAGGGAAGAGCCTCCTATAATTCACCCCTCCACTTT. It specifies CASSPWQGRASYNSPLHF.

This rearrangement joins TRBV7-2 to TRBJ2-5; a weak D match, TRBD2 (6 bases). Trimming removed 1 base at V and 1 base at J, with 7 bases between. From germline, CDR1 is SGHTA and CDR2 FQGNSA. The CDR3 loop spans 14 amino acids. This CDR3 is CASSLGGVQETQYF. DNA for the CDR3: TGTGCCAGCAGCTTAGGGGGGGTCCAAGAGACCCAGTACTTC.